This TCR beta chain comes out of a study of patients and donors after allogeneic stem cell transplantation. Many counts were recorded for this clonotype. The length of the CDR3 is 14 residues. CDR1 and CDR2 (germline): MNHNS, SASEGT. V gave up 5 bases and J gave up 3 bases; unmatched junction bases: 4. Each CDR3 protein gets one entry after TCRdb re-called the RT-PCR reads with MiXCR. Of 70,000 to 95,000 distinct CDR3 sequences in the sample, just under 5% were seen once. Sequenced: blood, either unsorted or a sorted T cell fraction (not recorded which). The rearrangement links TRBV6-1 to TRBJ1-2, with 9 positions matching TRBD1. The TCR was taken from a human donor who was either an allogeneic HSCT recipient or a stem cell or donor lymphocyte infusion donor (not recorded which). It is not recorded whose cells these are; they may come from a transplant donor. The CDR3 nucleotides read TGTGCCAGCAGTCCCACAGGGGGCGACTATGGCTACACCTTC. Its translation: CASSPTGGDYGYTF.